This is a list of T cell receptor beta chains from one sample in a study of T cell repertoires in cytomegalovirus infection. For these TCRs, the target antigens are not known. TCRdb itself ran the reads through MiXCR, one entry per CDR3 protein. The table has about 770,000 distinct CDR3 sequences, under 35% seen once. The material sequenced was cultured CD8+ T cells from PBMCs, taken from culture after CMV antigen stimulation. The receptors were sampled from a human donor in good health (CMV status not recorded). Some clones in this sample may be carry-over from other donors' samples. The CDR3 runs from the conserved cysteine through the conserved F or W. The D gene is left open where the match is weak. The listing skips clone size in some rows; elsewhere it reads once, few, many or a size class.

D	size	J	V	DNA	CDR3
.	.	TRBJ1-1	TRBV7-2	TGTGCGGGGGGGGGAGAGAACACTGAAGCTTTCTTT	CAGGGENTEAFF
TRBD2	few	TRBJ2-7	TRBV20-1	TGCAGTGCTGAGACTAGCGAGTCCTACGAGCAGTACTTC	CSAETSESYEQYF
.	few	TRBJ1-2	TRBV3-1	TGTGCCAGCAGCCCGGTTGGGAACTATGGCTACACCTTC	CASSPVGNYGYTF
.	.	TRBJ2-1	TRBV7-6	TGTGCCAGCTCGGAGGACGACAATGAGCAGTTCTTC	CASSEDDNEQFF
.	.	TRBJ2-7	TRBV6-6	TGTGCCAGCAGTTCCGACTGGCGCTCCTACGAGCAGTACTTC	CASSSDWRSYEQYF
.	.	TRBJ2-1	TRBV28	TGTGCCAGCAGCAACCACCCGCCGGACTCACCCGCCGGGGATGAGCAGTTCTTC	CASSNHPPDSPAGDEQFF
.	.	TRBJ2-7	TRBV2	TGTGCCAGCAGTGCCGACGACGGGAGACAACGCTACGAGCAGTACTTC	CASSADDGRQRYEQYF
.	.	TRBJ2-1	TRBV15	TGTGCCACCAGCAGCTTATACTTAGACAGACCCTTTTACAATGAGCAGTTCTTC	CATSSLYLDRPFYNEQFF
TRBD1	.	TRBJ1-4	TRBV12-3/TRBV12-4	TGTGCCAGCCGCGGGACAGCTGGTGAAAAACTGTTTTTT	CASRGTAGEKLFF
.	.	TRBJ1-4	TRBV7-6	TGTGCCAGCTTGGGAGTGGGTTATGAAAAACTGTTTTTT	CASLGVGYEKLFF
.	few	TRBJ1-1	TRBV7-8	TGTGCCAGCACCTGGAGGGGCTCAAACACTGAAGCTTTCTTT	CASTWRGSNTEAFF
TRBD1	many	TRBJ2-1	TRBV7-6	TGTGCCAGCAGCTTAGTCCGGGACAGGGGGTTTAGCTCCTACAATGAGCAGTTCTTC	CASSLVRDRGFSSYNEQFF
TRBD1	.	TRBJ1-2	TRBV28	TGTGCCAGCACTTACCACTTCCGGGACAGGGGTGGTGGCTACACCTTC	CASTYHFRDRGGGYTF
.	.	TRBJ1-1	TRBV24-1	TGTGCCACCAGTGATTTGGGGCATGGGGGGCAGGGGAGGAAGGGGAACACTGAAGCTTTCTTT	CATSDLGHGGQGRKGNTEAFF
.	many	TRBJ2-1	TRBV7-8	TGTGCCAGCAGCTTTGAACAGGGAGGAAGAACCTACAATGAGCAGTTCTTC	CASSFEQGGRTYNEQFF
TRBD1	few	TRBJ2-3	TRBV28	TGTGCCAGCAGTTTCCGGACAGGGTCGAGCACAGATACGCAGTATTTT	CASSFRTGSSTDTQYF
.	few	TRBJ1-2	TRBV12-3/TRBV12-4	TGTGCCAGCAACGGGGCTGGGGATTTTAACTATGGCTACACCTTC	CASNGAGDFNYGYTF
TRBD1	few	TRBJ1-1	TRBV7-9	TGTGCCAGCAGCTACAAGACAGGGGGCGGTGAAGCTTTCTTT	CASSYKTGGGEAFF
TRBD1	many	TRBJ1-2	TRBV12-3/TRBV12-4	TGTGCCAGCAGCCGACAGGGGTTCGAGGATGGCTACACCTTC	CASSRQGFEDGYTF
.	.	TRBJ1-2	TRBV27	TGTGCCAGCAGTTTTCCCCCCCCAGGGGTCTATGGCTACACCTTC	CASSFPPPGVYGYTF
.	few	TRBJ1-5	TRBV4-1	TGCGCCAGCAGCCAAGATGAAGGGAGAGGCAATCAGCCCCAGCATTTT	CASSQDEGRGNQPQHF
TRBD1	few	TRBJ2-4	TRBV2	TGTGCCAGCAGTGAAGTGGACAGGGAGAACATTCAGTACTTC	CASSEVDRENIQYF
.	.	TRBJ1-1	TRBV7-9	TGTGCCAGCAGCGCGGACCCTAGAGAAGCTTTCTTT	CASSADPREAFF
.	few	TRBJ2-2	TRBV4-1	TGCGCCAGCAGCCCCCATCAGGGCGCCGGGGAGCTGTTTTTT	CASSPHQGAGELFF
TRBD1	few	TRBJ1-5	TRBV28	TGTGCCAGCAGTGGACAGGGGGCCAATCAGCCCCAGCATTTT	CASSGQGANQPQHF
.	few	TRBJ2-3	TRBV28	TGTGCCAGCAGTTTTGTGCGGGATACGCAGTATTTT	CASSFVRDTQYF
.	.	TRBJ2-2	TRBV24-1	TGTGCCACCAGTGACTCAAGTGGCGGGACCGGGGAGCTGTTTTTT	CATSDSSGGTGELFF
.	many	TRBJ2-5	TRBV7-9	TGTGCCAGCACCGCCCTTGGGGTAGAAGGCCAAGAGACCCAGTACTTC	CASTALGVEGQETQYF
TRBD1	many	TRBJ1-6	TRBV7-2	TGTGCCAGCAGCTTAAATGGACAGGGGAACACACCCCTCCACTTT	CASSLNGQGNTPLHF
TRBD1	many	TRBJ2-3	TRBV7-2	TGTGCCAGCAGCTGGAGGGACAGGGCGAAAGATACGCAGTATTTT	CASSWRDRAKDTQYF
TRBD1	.	TRBJ2-3	TRBV4-3	TGCGCCAGCAGCCCAGATGGTGTGTTAGGGGGCTACACAGATACGCAGTATTTT	CASSPDGVLGGYTDTQYF
.	few	TRBJ2-1	TRBV2	TGTGCCAGCGTACTATATGAGCAGTTCTTC	CASVLYEQFF
.	.	TRBJ1-2	TRBV4-3	TGCGCCAGCAGCCAAGTAAGGGACCTGGGGTATGGCTACACCTTC	CASSQVRDLGYGYTF
.	.	TRBJ1-3	TRBV6-6	TGTGCCAGCACCCGGGGTGCAGGAAACACCATATATTTT	CASTRGAGNTIYF
TRBD1	few	TRBJ2-3	TRBV10-3	TGTGCCATCAAGCGAGACAGGGGGACCACAGATACGCAGTATTTT	CAIKRDRGTTDTQYF
TRBD2	.	TRBJ2-7	TRBV7-9	TGTGCCAGCAGCTTCTCACTAGCGGGGGCGAACGAGCAGTACTTC	CASSFSLAGANEQYF
.	few	TRBJ1-3	TRBV4-2	TGTGCCAGCAGCCAAGATCAGTGGGGAGCTTCTGGAGGAAACACCATATATTTT	CASSQDQWGASGGNTIYF
.	few	TRBJ1-5	TRBV4-1	TGCGCCAGCAGCCAAGATCCCAAGGTACCCTATAGCAATCAGCCCCAGCATTTT	CASSQDPKVPYSNQPQHF
.	few	TRBJ1-1	TRBV4-1	TGCGCCAGCAGCCCGGCGGCGGGTGCGGGCACTGAAGCTTTCTTT	CASSPAAGAGTEAFF
.	.	TRBJ2-3	TRBV19	TGTGCCAGTAACGAACCTAGCACAGATACGCAGTATTTT	CASNEPSTDTQYF
.	.	TRBJ2-7	TRBV6-1	TGTGCCAGCACTCTGCTAGGGCAGGGGACTTCCTACGAGCAGTACTTC	CASTLLGQGTSYEQYF
.	few	TRBJ1-3	TRBV7-6	TGTGCCAGCAGCCTCGACAGAAACTCTGGAAACACCATATATTTT	CASSLDRNSGNTIYF
TRBD1	.	TRBJ1-5	TRBV19	TGTGCCAGTAGTACTATCGGGACAGGGGTTCTGGGGAATCAGCCCCAGCATTTT	CASSTIGTGVLGNQPQHF
.	.	TRBJ2-1	TRBV19	TGTGCCAGCTCTAGAGCCCCTAGCTCCTACAATGAGCAGTTCTTC	CASSRAPSSYNEQFF
.	once	TRBJ1-3	TRBV18	TGTGCCAGCTCCCTATCCGGGGGTCTAGACTCTGGAAACACCATATATTTT	CASSLSGGLDSGNTIYF
.	many	TRBJ2-7	TRBV7-9	TGTGCCAGCAGCTTAGGCCCGGGGACAACGGGGATGGACGAGCAGTACTTC	CASSLGPGTTGMDEQYF
.	few	TRBJ1-5	TRBV7-9	TGTGCCAGCAGCGCAGACAATCAGCCCCAGCATTTT	CASSADNQPQHF
.	.	TRBJ2-2	TRBV12-3/TRBV12-4	TGTGCCAGCAGTTCTGAATTGAACACCGGGGAGCTGTTTTTT	CASSSELNTGELFF
TRBD1	.	TRBJ2-7	TRBV12-3/TRBV12-4	TGTGCCAGCACAATTCAACCGACAGGGCGATCCTACGAGCAGTACTTC	CASTIQPTGRSYEQYF
TRBD2	.	TRBJ2-3	TRBV2	TGTGCCAGCAGTGAAGCGACTAGCGGGGTCGGACTAAGCACAGATACGCAGTATTTT	CASSEATSGVGLSTDTQYF
TRBD2	.	TRBJ2-3	TRBV9	TGTGCCAGCAGCGTTAGCGGGCGATCCACAGATACGCAGTATTTT	CASSVSGRSTDTQYF
.	.	TRBJ1-3	TRBV7-2	TGTGCCAGCAGCTTAGTGCAGCCCAGCTCTGGAAACACCATATATTTT	CASSLVQPSSGNTIYF
.	.	TRBJ1-2	TRBV27	TGTGCCAGCAGCGTAGGAAGGGGGATTTACTATGGCTACACCTTC	CASSVGRGIYYGYTF
.	.	TRBJ2-7	TRBV2	TGTGCCAGCAGTCAGGGGCCCCCCAGCTCCTACGAGCAGTACTTC	CASSQGPPSSYEQYF
.	few	TRBJ2-5	TRBV2	TGTGCCAGCAGTGAAGGGTCTGAAGAGACCCAGTACTTC	CASSEGSEETQYF
.	few	TRBJ1-1	TRBV12-3/TRBV12-4	TGTGCCAGCAGTTTCCAGGTTATAGGATCCAGGACTCTAGTGGCTGAAGCTTTCTTT	CASSFQVIGSRTLVAEAFF
.	many	TRBJ2-1	TRBV7-2	TGTGCCAGCAGCTTAGAGGAAAGCTCCTACAATGAGCAGTTCTTC	CASSLEESSYNEQFF
.	.	TRBJ1-1	TRBV4-1	TGCGCCAGCAGCCTTACTTCAGGTGGGAACACTGAAGCTTTCTTT	CASSLTSGGNTEAFF
.	.	TRBJ2-1	TRBV5-3	TGTGCCAGCAGCTTGGAAGGCCCCGCATACAATGAGCAGTTCTTC	CASSLEGPAYNEQFF